This T cell receptor beta chain was recovered during a study of cytomegalovirus exposure and HLA in healthy donors. Study in general: Among 150 million to 200 million T cells, an earlier analysis found roughly 100 million unique TCR beta sequences.

The CDR3 totals 14 residues. V lost 1 base and J lost 7; bases outside the gene matches: 5. Germline CDR1 reads MGHDK; CDR2 reads SYGVNS. The PCR was carried out with 60 Vbeta primers and 13 Jbeta primers. Source study methods: A follow-up analysis tallied around 80 million unique TCR beta chains, approximately 11 million shared. Produced via immunoSEQ multiplex PCR; TCRdb's table is partial and in-frame only. For V, J and clone size, that table is used; D and trimming come from the DNA. The sample records 130,000 to 150,000 clones, approximately 80% being singletons. Healthy bone marrow donors supplied every sample.

This receptor was taken from a woman aged 60-75 years in good health and CMV-seropositive. The sample taken for sequencing was PBMCs. The chain recombines TRBV25-1 with TRBJ1-2, with 8 bases identical to TRBD1. CDR3 DNA: TGTGCCAGCAGTGAATCGCAGGGGGCGTCTGGCTACACCTTC. This sequence encodes CASSESQGASGYTF.